The 19 T cell receptor beta chains below come from one sample, sequenced in a study of T-cell reconstitution after alpha-beta-depleted transplantation in children. Preparation of the TCRbeta library was carried out with unique molecular identifiers. TCRdb re-derived calls from the PCR reads in MiXCR, one entry per CDR3 protein. This sample has about 610,000 distinct CDR3 sequences, with about 10% found just once. The sample in question was PBMCs from the stem cell graft donor, obtained from the stem cell graft. The source is a human donor who donated a stem cell graft to a child with acute myeloid leukemia.

Written as DNA, the CDR3 is TGCGCCAGCTCCCCCCACGCGGGATTAAACAATGAGCAGTTCTTC. Amino acids: CASSPHAGLNNEQFF. The V and J genes are TRBV5-1 and TRBJ2-1; D possibly corresponds to TRBD2 (6 bases). Trimming stripped 7 bases from V and 5 bases from J, with 19 bases between. CDR1 and CDR2 (germline): SGHRS, YFSETQ. This CDR3 is built from 15 residues.

The DNA of the CDR3 is TGTGCCAGCAGCTTAACGTTTATGGGGCGGACAGATACGCAGTATTTT. This translates into CASSLTFMGRTDTQYF. The genes are TRBV7-3 and TRBJ2-3; tentative D call: TRBD1 (5 bases). The V gene lost 0 bases and the J gene lost 3 bases, with 13 bases spanning the gap. This CDR3 contains 16 residues. The germline gives CDR1 SGHTA, CDR2 FQGTGA.

This clonotype was recorded a few times. The chain recombines TRBV5-1 with TRBJ2-7, with 8 bases that match TRBD2. The trim removed 2 bases at V and 0 bases at J, leaving 7 bases unmatched. Germline V gives CDR1 SGHRS, CDR2 YFSETQ. This CDR3 has 16 amino acids. In DNA form, the CDR3 reads TGCGCCAGCAGCTTTCCAAGCGGGGGCTTCTCCTACGAGCAGTACTTC. Translation gives CASSFPSGGFSYEQYF.

This clonotype came up a few times. The V call is TRBV28, the J call TRBJ1-2; 10 nucleotides agree with TRBD1. Germline-derived CDR1 and CDR2 are MDHEN and SYDVKM. J lost 7 bases, V lost 6 bases, and 8 bases had no gene match. CDR3 length: 14 amino acids. CDR3 in DNA: TGTGCCAGCAGGTCGGGACAGGGGAGTGGTGGCTACACCTTC. Translation gives CASRSGQGSGGYTF.

The chain links TRBV5-1 to TRBJ2-2, with unresolved D. Germline loops: CDR1 SGHRS, CDR2 YFSETQ. V was pared by 1 base and J by 0 bases, with 7 bases between. The CDR3 runs 15 residues. The CDR3 DNA reads as TGCGCCAGCAGCTTGTTAGAGCCGAACACCGGGGAGCTGTTTTTT. It encodes CASSLLEPNTGELFF.

This clonotype appeared a few times. V and J are TRBV28 and TRBJ2-3; the D gene could be TRBD1 or TRBD2 (5 bases each). This CDR3 contains 13 residues. V lost 6 bases, J lost 5 bases, and 12 bases lay in between. Germline V gene sequence: CDR1 MDHEN, CDR2 SYDVKM. The chain's CDR3 is CASSQGPLDTQYF. CDR3 nucleotides: TGTGCCAGCAGCCAGGGACCTTTAGATACGCAGTATTTT.

This clonotype was counted at least ten times. The junction shows a germline mismatch at one end, possibly a read error. The genes are TRBV10-3 and TRBJ2-4, with D perhaps TRBD1 (6 bases). The CDR3 totals 13 residues. CDR1 is ENHRY and CDR2 is SYGVKD in the germline V gene. The CDR3 reads CAINHRDRNFSDF. In DNA, the CDR3 is TGTGCCATCAATCACAGGGATCGGAATTTTTCGGACTTC.

The sample holds a few counts of this clonotype. The genes are TRBV29-1 and TRBJ2-6, with D uncertain. Germline assignment: CDR1 SQVTM and CDR2 ANQGSEA. This CDR3 comprises 16 residues. V was pared by 1 base and J by 0 bases, with 10 bases between. This CDR3 is CSVEGQGLSGANVLTF. For the CDR3, the DNA is TGCAGCGTTGAAGGCCAAGGCCTCTCTGGGGCCAACGTCCTGACTTTC. The whole variable domain, remainder taken from reference TRBV29-1 and TRBJ2-6, is SAVISQKPSRDICQRGTSLTIQCQVDSQVTMMFWYRQQPGQSLTLIATANQGSEATYESGFVIDKFPISRPNLTFSTLTVSNMSPEDSSIYLCSVEGQGLSGANVLTFGAGSRLTVL.

This clonotype came up a few times. The gene calls are TRBV5-1 and TRBJ2-1; D is perhaps TRBD1 (5 bases). CDR1 and CDR2 (germline): SGHRS, YFSETQ. The CDR3 length is 16 residues. V was cut by 7 bases and J by 6 bases, with 23 bases left in between. The CDR3 loop is CASSRGSSTLINEQFF. DNA of the CDR3: TGCGCCAGCTCAAGGGGCTCGTCGACCCTTATCAATGAGCAGTTCTTC.

This clonotype came up many times. This sequence joins TRBV11-2 and TRBJ2-7; D is perhaps TRBD2 (7 bases). This CDR3 is built from 15 residues. CDR1 is SGHAT, CDR2 FQNNGV, per germline. V shed 5 bases and J shed 0 bases, with 14 bases lying between them. CDR3 protein: CASSRGGGSSYEQYF. CDR3 sequence (DNA): TGTGCCAGCAGCAGGGGGGGCGGGAGCTCCTACGAGCAGTACTTC.

Only one count was recorded for this clonotype. The rearrangement uses TRBV7-8 and TRBJ2-3; maybe TRBD1 (5 bases). V lost 5 bases and J 5 bases, leaving 20 bases between the germline ends. The CDR3 is 16 amino acids. In germline, CDR1 is SGHVS, CDR2 FQNEAQ. Here the CDR3 reads CASSPRQGAWGDTQYF. CDR3 nucleotide sequence: TGTGCCAGCAGCCCCCGGCAAGGGGCGTGGGGAGATACGCAGTATTTT.

This clonotype was detected ten times or more. The chain carries TRBV20-1 and TRBJ1-3, with D possibly TRBD1 on 5 matching bases. V lost 6 bases and J lost 0, with 12 bases in between. CDR3 size: 14 residues. CDR1 DFQATT and CDR2 SNEGSKA come from the germline V gene (reference sequence). DNA of the CDR3: TGCAGTGCCCCGGCGGGGGGCTCTGGAAACACCATATATTTT. It specifies CSAPAGGSGNTIYF.

This chain joins TRBV3-1 and TRBJ2-2; perhaps D is TRBD1 or TRBD2 (5 bases each). This CDR3 comprises 15 residues. The germline V and J ends were trimmed by 4 bases and 4 bases, with 13 bases remaining between them. In germline, CDR1 is LGHDT, CDR2 YNNKEL (reference sequence). CDR3 residues: CASSPRGISTGELFF. CDR3 DNA: TGTGCCAGCAGCCCCCGGGGCATCAGCACCGGGGAGCTGTTTTTT.

This clonotype was seen only a few times. The CDR3 bases are TGCGCCAGCAGCCAAGGGCAGGGACCTAGCACAGATACGCAGTATTTT. This encodes CASSQGQGPSTDTQYF. This chain joins TRBV4-1 and TRBJ2-3; D may correspond to TRBD1 or TRBD2 (5 bases each). V was shortened by 1 base and J by 0 bases, with 11 bases between the two germline ends. CDR3 length: 16 residues. CDR1 is MGHRA, CDR2 YSYEKL, per germline.

The CDR3 loop is CASSLVSKPGAEAFF. In nucleotides, the CDR3 is TGCGCCAGCAGCTTGGTTTCCAAGCCCGGTGCTGAAGCTTTCTTT. The chain couples TRBV5-1 to TRBJ1-1; unclear D gene. Per germline, CDR1 SGHRS and CDR2 YFSETQ. CDR3 length: 15 amino acids. V was trimmed by 0 bases and J by 6 bases, leaving 15 bases between them.

The genes are TRBV20-1 and TRBJ2-1, with 10 bases aligning to TRBD2. After removal of 2 bases from V and 0 bases from J, the junction contained 7 bases not matched to a gene. CDR3 length equals 17 residues. Germline values: CDR1 DFQATT, CDR2 SNEGSKA (reference sequence). CDR3 sequence (DNA): TGCAGTGCTAGACCCAGCGGGAGGGGGTCCTCCTACAATGAGCAGTTCTTC. Translating it yields CSARPSGRGSSYNEQFF.

In this sample, this clonotype turned up many times. This chain joins TRBV15 and TRBJ2-1; D is perhaps TRBD1 or TRBD2 (5 bases each). The CDR3 has 17 amino acids. CDR1 is LNHNV, CDR2 YYDKDF, per germline (reference sequence). The V end lost 3 bases, the J end lost 6 bases, and 21 bases lay between the germline ends. CDR3 region: CATSSLIPGRQLNEQFF. The CDR3 DNA follows: TGTGCCACCAGCAGTCTTATACCGGGACGGCAGCTCAATGAGCAGTTCTTC.

The rearrangement uses TRBV28 and TRBJ1-2, with 7 positions matching TRBD1. The CDR3 has 13 residues. V trimming: 8 bases; J trimming: 7 bases; junction bases outside the gene matches: 10. CDR1 MDHEN and CDR2 SYDVKM come from the germline V gene. The chain's CDR3 is CASQTGRPGGYTF. The CDR3 bases are TGTGCCAGCCAGACAGGGCGGCCTGGTGGCTACACCTTC.

This clonotype was detected a few times. The V call is TRBV7-2, the J call TRBJ2-3, with D tentatively TRBD2 (6 bases). The CDR3 has 13 residues. Trimming pared 8 bases from V and 2 bases from J, leaving 11 bases between. Germline CDR1 reads SGHTA; CDR2 reads FQGNSA. For the CDR3, the DNA is TGTGCCAGCGGGACTGGATTCACAGATACGCAGTATTTT. It encodes CASGTGFTDTQYF.